This T cell receptor (beta chain) was obtained from a study of CD8+ T cells in alopecia areata. Unmatched junction bases numbered 5, after V lost 8 bases and J lost 5 bases. The CDR3 is 12 amino acids. Germline assignment: CDR1 ENHRY and CDR2 SYGVKD. Following RNA extraction, reverse transcription yielded cDNA that acted as the sequencing template. TCRdb's table, derived via immunoSEQ multiplex PCR, lists solely in-frame clones and lacks some. The sample lists about 180,000 clones, approximately 50% seen once, with roughly 9.1% in the top ten. The treatment here: oral pan-JAK inhibitor, 5-10 mg twice daily.

The chain joins TRBV10-3 to TRBJ2-5; TRBD1 agrees at 7 bases. Here the sequenced sample was CD8+ T cells sorted from blood, taken at week 52, from a patient treated with tofacitinib. This receptor was taken from a human donor with alopecia areata. CDR3 in DNA: TGTGCCATCCGACAGGGATCGGAGACCCAGTACTTC. Protein product: CAIRQGSETQYF.